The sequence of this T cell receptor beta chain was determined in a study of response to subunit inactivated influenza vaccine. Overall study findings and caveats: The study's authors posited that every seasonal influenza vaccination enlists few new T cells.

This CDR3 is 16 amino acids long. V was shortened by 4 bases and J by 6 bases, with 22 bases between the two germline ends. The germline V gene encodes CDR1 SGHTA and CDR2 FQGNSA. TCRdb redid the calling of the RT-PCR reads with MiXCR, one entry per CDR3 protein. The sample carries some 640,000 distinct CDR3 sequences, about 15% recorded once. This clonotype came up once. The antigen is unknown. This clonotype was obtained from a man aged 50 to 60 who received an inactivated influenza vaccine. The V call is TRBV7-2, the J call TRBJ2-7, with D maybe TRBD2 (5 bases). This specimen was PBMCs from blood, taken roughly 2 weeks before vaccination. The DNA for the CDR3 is TGTGCCAGCAGCTCCCCCAGGAGAGGGAGCGGTGGCGAGCAGTACTTC. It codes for CASSSPRRGSGGEQYF.